A selection of T cell receptor beta chains follows, all from one sample in a study of memory CD4+ T cells and cytomegalovirus serostatus. Profiling relied on immunoSEQ multiplex PCR, and the TCRdb table lists in-frame clones only, not all of them. The sample lists 54,000 or so clones, about 81% occurring once. What was sequenced was memory CD4+ T cells from blood. All receptors come from an adult in good health and CMV-seronegative. CDR3s include the opening cysteine and the closing phenylalanine or tryptophan. Fields, in order: J gene, D gene, V gene, clone size, CDR3 DNA, CDR3 protein. D genes are given only for firm matches. Rows may omit the clone size; those that give it use once, few, many or a size class.

>TRBJ2-5|NA|TRBV28|NA
TGTGCCAGCGGTACACTACAGGGTGGGATAGAGACCCAGTACTTC
CASGTLQGGIETQYF
>TRBJ1-5|NA|TRBV6-5|NA
TGTGCCAGCAGTTGGGACGGCAATCAGCCCCAGCATTTT
CASSWDGNQPQHF
>TRBJ2-7|NA|TRBV30|NA
TGTGCTTGTGGGAGCACAGCCCACGAGCAGTACTTC
CACGSTAHEQYF
>TRBJ2-3|TRBD2|TRBV9|NA
TGTGCCAGCAGCACCGTAGGGGACTACACAGATACGCAGTATTTT
CASSTVGDYTDTQYF
>TRBJ2-3|NA|TRBV2|once
TGTGCCAGCACTCCAGGACAGCCAGGGAGCACAGATACGCAGTATTTT
CASTPGQPGSTDTQYF
>TRBJ2-7|NA|TRBV25-1|NA
TGTGCCAGCAGCAGCCGGGACACATTAAGAGAGCAGTACTTC
CASSSRDTLREQYF
>TRBJ1-4|NA|TRBV7-9|few
TGTGCCAGCAGCCATCGACGGGATTTAAATGAAAAACTGTTTTTT
CASSHRRDLNEKLFF
>TRBJ1-2|TRBD1|TRBV25-1|NA
TGTGCCAGCACCTCGACAGGGGGCGGTGGCTACACCTTC
CASTSTGGGGYTF
>TRBJ2-7|NA|TRBV6-1|few
TGTGCCAGCAGTGAGTGGAAGGATGGGCCCTACGAGCAGTACTTC
CASSEWKDGPYEQYF
>TRBJ2-1|TRBD1|TRBV27|NA
TGTGCCAGCAGTTCCCGGGACAGGGTTTACAATGAGCAGTTCTTC
CASSSRDRVYNEQFF
>TRBJ2-1|NA|TRBV2|NA
TGTGCCAGCACCGCTGAGTGGGCCAATGAGCAGTTCTTC
CASTAEWANEQFF
>TRBJ1-5|NA|TRBV5-6|NA
TGTGCCAGCAGCTTGGATCCGTGGAGCAATCAGCCCCAGCATTTT
CASSLDPWSNQPQHF
>TRBJ2-6|NA|TRBV27|NA
TGTGCCAGCAGTTTAAAGGCCGCAGGGGCCAACGTCCTGACTTTC
CASSLKAAGANVLTF